Listed below are T cell receptor beta chains from one sample, sequenced in a study of blood T cell repertoires in COVID-19. Profiled with immunoSEQ multiplex PCR; TCRdb holds only in-frame clones, not every one. This sample carries under 200,000 clones, approximately 88% of them seen once, and the ten largest clones take 13% to 15%. The sample taken for sequencing was peripheral blood. The receptors originated from a man aged 18 to 29 with active or convalescent COVID-19. CDR3s include the opening cysteine and the closing phenylalanine or tryptophan. D genes are given only for firm matches. Expanded clones get a size class; other rows say once, few or many, or leave the size out.

CASRSGTSGNTGELFF,TGTGCCAGCAGATCCGGGACTAGCGGGAACACCGGGGAGCTGTTTTTT,TRBD2,TRBV7-3,16,once,TRBJ2-2
CASSEGTGAYNSPLHF,TGTGCCAGCAGTGAGGGGACAGGTGCTTATAATTCACCCCTCCACTTT,TRBD1,TRBV6-1,16,.,TRBJ1-6
CASSEARAGWETQYF,TGTGCCAGCAGTGAAGCGAGGGCCGGGTGGGAGACCCAGTACTTC,.,TRBV6-1,15,.,TRBJ2-5
CATSDPRGRTDTQYF,TGTGCCACCAGTGATCCGAGGGGGCGGACAGATACGCAGTATTTT,TRBD1,TRBV24-1,15,once,TRBJ2-3
CASSLPGQGLKKLFF,TGTGCCAGCAGCTTACCGGGACAGGGTTTAAAAAAACTGTTTTTT,TRBD1,TRBV14,15,once,TRBJ1-4
CASSDELGRGLQYTDTQYF,TGTGCCAGCAGTGACGAATTGGGTAGGGGCCTACAGTACACAGATACGCAGTATTTT,.,TRBV2,19,few,TRBJ2-3
CASSHGQGKDTIYF,TGTGCCAGCAGTCATGGACAGGGGAAGGACACCATATATTTT,TRBD1,TRBV6-6,14,.,TRBJ1-3
CASSQRGNSGNTIYF,TGTGCCAGCAGCCAGAGGGGGAACTCTGGAAACACCATATATTTT,.,TRBV11-3,15,.,TRBJ1-3
CASSDPTGGAYYEQYF,TGCGCCAGCAGTGACCCCACAGGGGGCGCTTACTACGAGCAGTACTTC,TRBD1,TRBV5-1,16,few,TRBJ2-7
CASSLFGGLNTEAFF,TGTGCCAGCAGTTTATTCGGGGGATTAAACACTGAAGCTTTCTTT,.,TRBV27,15,once,TRBJ1-1
CASSRSGGASYEQYF,TGTGCCAGCAGTAGGAGCGGGGGGGCATCCTACGAGCAGTACTTC,TRBD2,TRBV6-5,15,.,TRBJ2-7
CASRSGTANTGELFF,TGTGCCAGTAGGTCCGGGACAGCGAACACCGGGGAGCTGTTTTTT,TRBD1,TRBV19,15,.,TRBJ2-2
CASSTTGGTSAAFF,TGTGCCAGTAGTACCACAGGGGGGACAAGTGCAGCTTTCTTT,TRBD1,TRBV19,14,.,TRBJ1-1
CASSLGARWDEQYF,TGTGCCAGCAGCTTAGGGGCCAGGTGGGACGAGCAGTACTTC,.,TRBV7-8,14,.,TRBJ2-7
CASSQVLTAYGYTF,TGCGCCAGCAGCCAAGTGTTGACAGCCTATGGCTACACCTTC,.,TRBV4-1,14,.,TRBJ1-2
CASSIGTSGTDTQYF,TGTGCCAGCAGTATCGGGACTAGCGGGACGGATACGCAGTATTTT,TRBD2,TRBV6-5,15,.,TRBJ2-3
CASSPDRGEKLFF,TGTGCCAGCAGCCCCGACAGGGGTGAAAAACTGTTTTTT,TRBD1,TRBV6-5,13,.,TRBJ1-4
CASSFLAGENTGELFF,TGTGCCAGCAGCTTTTTAGCGGGAGAGAACACCGGGGAGCTGTTTTTT,TRBD2,TRBV4-2,16,.,TRBJ2-2
CATSSRTGTSGEKNTGELFF,TGTGCCACCAGTTCAAGGACCGGGACTAGCGGGGAGAAGAACACCGGGGAGCTGTTTTTT,TRBD2,TRBV15,20,.,TRBJ2-2
CASSPQGLNTEAFF,TGTGCCAGTAGTCCCCAGGGTTTGAACACTGAAGCTTTCTTT,.,TRBV19,14,.,TRBJ1-1
CASSLFPTNPRETQYF,TGTGCCAGCAGTTTGTTTCCAACCAATCCTCGGGAGACCCAGTACTTC,.,TRBV27,16,.,TRBJ2-5
CAISEPGLAGLETQYF,TGTGCCATCAGTGAGCCGGGACTAGCGGGTTTGGAGACCCAGTACTTC,TRBD2,TRBV10-3,16,.,TRBJ2-5
CASSQGTGTSSYNEQFF,TGTGCCAGCTCACAAGGGACAGGGACGAGCTCCTACAATGAGCAGTTCTTC,TRBD1,TRBV18,17,.,TRBJ2-1
CASSLGGSGANVLTF,TGCGCCAGCAGCTTGGGCGGATCTGGGGCCAACGTCCTGACTTTC,.,TRBV5-1,15,.,TRBJ2-6